The T cell receptor (beta chain) described here comes from a study of cytomegalovirus exposure and HLA in healthy donors. Researchers ran the PCR with 60 Vbeta and 13 Jbeta primers. The assay was immunoSEQ multiplex PCR, and TCRdb's table has in-frame clones only and misses some. The sample holds about 50,000 clones, 72% seen once. A word on this clone: The antigen remains undetermined.

General study results and limits: An analysis that came later showed most CMV-associated TCR beta chains appearing HLA-restricted.

The CDR3 consists of 16 residues. Germline V CDR1 and CDR2: SGHRS, YFSETQ. V lost 4 bases, J lost 2 bases, and 12 bases stayed unmatched. The sequenced sample consisted of PBMCs. The sequence came from a woman in her forties or fifties in good health and CMV-seronegative. This rearrangement joins TRBV5-1 to TRBJ2-7; 7 bases map to TRBD1. The chain's CDR3 is CASSLTPGQAAYEQYF. The CDR3 DNA reads TGCGCCAGCAGCCTCACTCCCGGACAGGCCGCCTACGAGCAGTACTTC.